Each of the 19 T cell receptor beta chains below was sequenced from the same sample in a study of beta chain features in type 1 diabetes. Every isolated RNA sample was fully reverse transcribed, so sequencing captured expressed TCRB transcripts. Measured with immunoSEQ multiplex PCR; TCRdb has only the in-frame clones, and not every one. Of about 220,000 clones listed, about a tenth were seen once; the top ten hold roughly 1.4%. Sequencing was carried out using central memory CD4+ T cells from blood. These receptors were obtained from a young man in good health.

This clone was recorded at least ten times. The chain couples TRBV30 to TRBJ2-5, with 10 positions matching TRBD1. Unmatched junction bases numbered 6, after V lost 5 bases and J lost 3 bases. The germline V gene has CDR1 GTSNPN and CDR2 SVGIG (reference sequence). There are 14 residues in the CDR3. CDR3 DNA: TGTGCCTGGGACCGAGGACAGGGGGAAGAGACCCAGTACTTC. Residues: CAWDRGQGEETQYF.

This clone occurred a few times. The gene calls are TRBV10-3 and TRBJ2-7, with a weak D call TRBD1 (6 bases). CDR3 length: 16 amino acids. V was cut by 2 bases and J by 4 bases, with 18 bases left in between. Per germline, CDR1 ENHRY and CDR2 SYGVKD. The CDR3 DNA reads TGTGCCATCAGTGAGGGCTCCGGGACAAGTCTTTACGAGCAGTACTTC. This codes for CAISEGSGTSLYEQYF.

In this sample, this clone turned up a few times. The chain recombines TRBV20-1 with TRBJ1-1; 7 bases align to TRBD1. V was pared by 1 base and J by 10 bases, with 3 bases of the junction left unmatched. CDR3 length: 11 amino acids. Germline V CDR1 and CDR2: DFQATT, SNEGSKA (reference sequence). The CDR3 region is CSARVQGLAFF. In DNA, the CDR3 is TGCAGTGCTAGAGTACAGGGGTTAGCTTTCTTT.

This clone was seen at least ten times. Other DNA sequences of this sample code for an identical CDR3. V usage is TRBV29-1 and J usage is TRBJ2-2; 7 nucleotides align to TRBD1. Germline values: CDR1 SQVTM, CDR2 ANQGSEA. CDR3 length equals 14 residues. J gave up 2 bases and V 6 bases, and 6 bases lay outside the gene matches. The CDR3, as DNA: TGCAGCGTCCACCGGGACAGTAACACCGGGGAGCTGTTTTTT. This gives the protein CSVHRDSNTGELFF.

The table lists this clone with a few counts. The CDR3 loop reads CASRKRQLSGNTIYF. CDR3 coding DNA: TGTGCCAGCCGAAAGAGACAGCTCTCTGGAAACACCATATATTTT. This chain uses TRBV6-1 with TRBJ1-3, with D perhaps TRBD1 (5 bases). V was pared by 8 bases and J by 0 bases, with 14 bases between. CDR1 is MNHNS and CDR2 is SASEGT in the germline V gene. The CDR3 runs 15 residues.

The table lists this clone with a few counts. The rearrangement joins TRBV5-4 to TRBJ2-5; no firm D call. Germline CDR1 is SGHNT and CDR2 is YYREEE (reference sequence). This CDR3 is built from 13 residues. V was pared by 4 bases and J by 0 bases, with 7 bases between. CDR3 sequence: CASSVRDQETQYF. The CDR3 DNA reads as TGTGCCAGCAGCGTTCGGGACCAAGAGACCCAGTACTTC.

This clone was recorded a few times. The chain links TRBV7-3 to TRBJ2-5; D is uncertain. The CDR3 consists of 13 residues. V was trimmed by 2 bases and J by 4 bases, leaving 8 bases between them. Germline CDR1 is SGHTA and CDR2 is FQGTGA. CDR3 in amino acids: CASSLGLVETQYF. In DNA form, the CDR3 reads TGTGCCAGCAGCTTAGGCCTAGTAGAGACCCAGTACTTC. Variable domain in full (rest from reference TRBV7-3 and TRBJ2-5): GAGVSQTPSNKVTEKGKYVELRCDPISGHTALYWYRQSLGQGPEFLIYFQGTGAADDSGLPNDRFFAVRPEGSVSTLKIQRTERGDSAVYLCASSLGLVETQYFGPGTRLLVL.

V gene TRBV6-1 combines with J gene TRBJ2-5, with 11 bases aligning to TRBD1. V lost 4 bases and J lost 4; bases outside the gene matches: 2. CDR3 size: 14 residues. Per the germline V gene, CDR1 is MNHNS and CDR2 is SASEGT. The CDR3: CASSAGTGGETQYF. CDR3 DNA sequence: TGTGCCAGCAGTGCCGGGACAGGGGGAGAGACCCAGTACTTC.

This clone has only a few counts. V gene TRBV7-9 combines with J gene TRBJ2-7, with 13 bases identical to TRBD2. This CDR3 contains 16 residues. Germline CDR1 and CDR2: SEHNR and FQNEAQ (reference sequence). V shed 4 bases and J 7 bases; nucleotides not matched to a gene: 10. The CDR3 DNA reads TGTGCCAGCAGCTCCGATTGGACTAGCGGGAGACATGAGCAGTACTTC. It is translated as CASSSDWTSGRHEQYF.

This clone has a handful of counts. The CDR3 reads CASSPTMGRFPEQFF. In DNA form, the CDR3 reads TGTGCCAGCAGCCCGACAATGGGACGTTTTCCGGAGCAGTTCTTC. The chain couples TRBV7-9 to TRBJ2-1, with D possibly called TRBD1 or TRBD2 (5 bases each). V lost 5 bases, J lost 10 bases, and 21 bases lay in between. CDR3 length: 15 amino acids. CDR1 and CDR2 from the germline V gene are SEHNR and FQNEAQ (reference sequence). The variable domain in full, with the rest retrieved from reference TRBV7-9 and TRBJ2-1, is DTGVSQNPRHKITKRGQNVTFRCDPISEHNRLYWYRQTLGQGPEFLTYFQNEAQLEKSRLLSDRFSAERPKGSFSTLEIQRTEQGDSAMYLCASSPTMGRFPEQFFGPGTRLTVL.

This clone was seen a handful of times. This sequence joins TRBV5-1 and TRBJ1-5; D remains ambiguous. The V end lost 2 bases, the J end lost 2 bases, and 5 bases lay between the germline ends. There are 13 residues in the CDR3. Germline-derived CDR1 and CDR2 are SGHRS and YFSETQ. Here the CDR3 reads CASSFNGNQPQHF. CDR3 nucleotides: TGCGCCAGCAGCTTCAACGGCAATCAGCCCCAGCATTTT.

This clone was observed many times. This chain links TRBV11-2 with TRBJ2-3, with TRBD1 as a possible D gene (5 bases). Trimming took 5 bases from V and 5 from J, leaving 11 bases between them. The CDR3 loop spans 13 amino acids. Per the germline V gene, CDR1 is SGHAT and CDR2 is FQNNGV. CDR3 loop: CASSRGVGDTQYF. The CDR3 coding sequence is TGTGCCAGCAGCAGGGGTGTTGGAGATACGCAGTATTTT.

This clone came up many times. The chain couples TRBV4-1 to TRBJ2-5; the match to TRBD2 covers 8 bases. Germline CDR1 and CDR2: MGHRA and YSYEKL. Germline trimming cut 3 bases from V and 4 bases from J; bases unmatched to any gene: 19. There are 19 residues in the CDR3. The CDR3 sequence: CASSHPGLGGGPSRETQYF. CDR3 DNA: TGCGCCAGCAGCCACCCGGGACTAGGAGGGGGACCAAGTCGAGAGACCCAGTACTTC.

The CDR3 DNA reads TGTGCCAGCACCAAAAACAGGGACTCCCCTAGCAATGAGCAGTTCTTC. Translating it yields CASTKNRDSPSNEQFF. The rearrangement links TRBV27 to TRBJ2-1, with D perhaps being TRBD1 or TRBD2 (6 bases each). The CDR3 extends over 16 amino acids. Trimming removed 7 bases at V and 6 bases at J, with 22 bases between. Germline V gene data show CDR1 as MNHEY and CDR2 as SMNVEV (reference sequence).

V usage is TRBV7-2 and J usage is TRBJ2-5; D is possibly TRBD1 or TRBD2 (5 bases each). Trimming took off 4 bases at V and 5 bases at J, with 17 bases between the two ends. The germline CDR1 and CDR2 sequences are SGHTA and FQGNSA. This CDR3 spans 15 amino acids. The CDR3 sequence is CASSWNRDGDETQYF. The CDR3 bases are TGTGCCAGCAGCTGGAACCGGGACGGGGACGAGACCCAGTACTTC.

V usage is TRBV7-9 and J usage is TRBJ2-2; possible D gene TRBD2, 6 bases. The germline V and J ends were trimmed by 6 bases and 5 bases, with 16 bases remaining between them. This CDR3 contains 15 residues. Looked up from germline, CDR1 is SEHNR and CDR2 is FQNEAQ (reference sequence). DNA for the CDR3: TGTGCCAGCAGACCGGGGGTGACTAAGACCGGGGAGCTGTTTTTT. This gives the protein CASRPGVTKTGELFF.

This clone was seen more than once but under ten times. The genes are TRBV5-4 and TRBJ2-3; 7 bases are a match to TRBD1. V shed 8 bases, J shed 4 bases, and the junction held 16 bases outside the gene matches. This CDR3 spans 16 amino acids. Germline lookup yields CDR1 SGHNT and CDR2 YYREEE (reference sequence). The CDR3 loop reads CASPSDRDRDSDTQYF. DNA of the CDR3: TGTGCCAGTCCATCGGACCGGGACAGAGACTCAGATACGCAGTATTTT.

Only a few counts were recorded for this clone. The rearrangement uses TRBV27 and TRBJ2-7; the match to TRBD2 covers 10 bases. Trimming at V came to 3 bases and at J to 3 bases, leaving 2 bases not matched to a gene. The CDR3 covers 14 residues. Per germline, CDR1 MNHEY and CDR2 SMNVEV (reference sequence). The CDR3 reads CASSFQREGYEQYF. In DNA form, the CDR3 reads TGTGCCAGCAGTTTCCAGCGGGAGGGCTACGAGCAGTACTTC.

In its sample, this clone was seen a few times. CDR3 in amino acids: CASSGLAGRYNEQFF. CDR3 nucleotide sequence: TGTGCCAGCAGTGGACTAGCGGGAAGATACAATGAGCAGTTCTTC. The gene calls are TRBV25-1 and TRBJ2-1, with 11 bases identical to TRBD2. In germline, CDR1 is MGHDK, CDR2 SYGVNS. CDR3 length: 15 amino acids. Losses at the gene ends were 4 bases for V and 4 bases for J; bases not matched to a gene: 3.